A single sample gave rise to the 14 T cell receptor beta chains below, sequenced in a study of blood T cell repertoires in COVID-19. Repertoires were generated with immunoSEQ multiplex PCR, while TCRdb's copy carries only in-frame clones and drops some. The sample lists around 150,000 clones, roughly 90% seen once, with about 4.8% in the top ten. What was sequenced was peripheral blood. These receptors originate from a man younger than 45 with COVID-19, enrolled during active disease.

The chain combines TRBV25-1 with TRBJ2-1, with a possible D match to TRBD1 (6 bases). Germline V gene data show CDR1 as MGHDK and CDR2 as SYGVNS. Trimming took off 2 bases at V and 6 bases at J, with 20 bases between the two ends. The CDR3 is 17 amino acids. The CDR3 reads CASSEPWTVGRVNEQFF. The CDR3 DNA reads TGTGCCAGCAGTGAACCTTGGACAGTTGGTAGGGTCAATGAGCAGTTCTTC.

The chain combines TRBV7-9 with TRBJ2-3, with D perhaps TRBD2 (5 bases). The CDR3 consists of 12 residues. Germline V gene lookup returns CDR1 SEHNR and CDR2 FQNEAQ (reference sequence). V was shortened by 8 bases and J by 1 base, with 7 bases between the two germline ends. This CDR3 is CASGSGTDTQYF. CDR3 nucleotide sequence: TGTGCCAGCGGGAGCGGCACAGATACGCAGTATTTT.

This clone has more than one count but fewer than ten. V usage is TRBV6-8 and J usage is TRBJ1-2; 8 bases align to TRBD1. With V trimmed by 6 bases and J by 0 bases, 12 bases remained unmatched. CDR1 is MNHGY, CDR2 SAAAGT, per germline. The CDR3 loop spans 17 amino acids. The CDR3 region is CASREDRGGPTNYGYTF. The CDR3 nucleotides are TGTGCCAGCAGGGAAGACAGGGGAGGGCCCACTAACTATGGCTACACCTTC.

This chain joins TRBV2 and TRBJ1-2, with no clear D. V lost 0 bases and J 4 bases, leaving 9 bases between the germline ends. Germline values: CDR1 SNHLY, CDR2 FYNNEI. The CDR3 totals 14 residues. CDR3 nucleotide sequence: TGTGCCAGCAGTGAAGCCGGGAAAACCTATGGCTACACCTTC. It codes for CASSEAGKTYGYTF.

The chain recombines TRBV6-2 or TRBV6-3 with TRBJ1-1; D is possibly TRBD1 (6 bases). The CDR3 is made up of 17 amino acids. Germline-derived CDR1 and CDR2 are MNHEY and SVGEGT. Trimming removed 4 bases at V and 4 bases at J, with 22 bases between. The CDR3 coding sequence is TGTGCCAGCAGTTCCCCGACTAAATGGGGGGGCGGCACTGAAGCTTTCTTT. It is translated as CASSSPTKWGGGTEAFF.

This clone was found many times. J is TRBJ2-3 and V is TRBV27, with D possibly being TRBD2 (6 bases). Looked up from germline, CDR1 is MNHEY and CDR2 is SMNVEV (reference sequence). The V gene lost 4 bases and the J gene lost 4 bases, with 12 bases spanning the gap. The CDR3 is 14 residues long. Here the CDR3 DNA reads TGTGCCAGCAGTTATCGGTCGGGAGCAGATACGCAGTATTTT. Its protein is CASSYRSGADTQYF.

This chain links TRBV19 with TRBJ2-1, with 15 nucleotides matching TRBD2. Germline loops: CDR1 LNHDA, CDR2 SQIVND (reference sequence). V dropped 4 bases and J dropped 7; count of bases not matched to a gene: 5. The CDR3 contains 16 residues. The CDR3 loop is CASSNPGTSGRNEQFF. The CDR3 DNA is TGTGCCAGTAGTAACCCGGGGACTAGCGGGAGGAATGAGCAGTTCTTC.

The chain couples TRBV29-1 to TRBJ2-7, with a weak D call TRBD1 (6 bases). CDR3 length equals 14 residues. The V end lost 7 bases, the J end lost 5 bases, and 21 bases lay between the germline ends. Germline V gives CDR1 SQVTM, CDR2 ANQGSEA. The CDR3 region has the DNA TGCAGCGCCAAGACAGGCCCGATCACCCACGAGCAGTACTTC. It encodes CSAKTGPITHEQYF.

The chain joins TRBV2 to TRBJ1-2; 7 nucleotides line up with TRBD1. With 7 bases clipped from V and 6 bases from J, the junction kept 5 bases outside the gene matches. Germline V gene data show CDR1 as SNHLY and CDR2 as FYNNEI. The CDR3 is 12 residues long. The chain's CDR3 is CASIRDRDGYTF. The DNA for the CDR3 is TGTGCCAGCATCCGGGACAGAGATGGCTACACCTTC.

J is TRBJ1-4 and V is TRBV28; D might be TRBD1 (5 bases). The V gene's germline CDR1 is MDHEN and CDR2 SYDVKM. The CDR3 extends over 13 amino acids. V was trimmed by 5 bases and J by 8 bases, leaving 12 bases between them. In nucleotides, the CDR3 is TGTGCCAGCAGTCGACAGACGGAAGAAAAACTGTTTTTT. As protein: CASSRQTEEKLFF.

The chain carries TRBV9 and TRBJ2-7; the match to TRBD2 covers 13 bases. Germline values: CDR1 SGDLS, CDR2 YYNGEE. V lost 4 bases and J lost 1; bases outside the gene matches: 8. This CDR3 contains 17 residues. DNA for the CDR3: TGTGCCAGCAGCACTTCCGGACTAGCGGGAGCGTCCTACGAGCAGTACTTC. Amino acid sequence: CASSTSGLAGASYEQYF.

The V call is TRBV12-5, the J call TRBJ2-3; D ambiguous. CDR3 size: 13 residues. The V gene lost 2 bases and the J gene lost 4 bases, with 7 bases spanning the gap. CDR1 and CDR2 from the germline V gene are LGHNT and FRNRAP. The CDR3 region has the DNA TGTGCTAGTGGTTTGACAGTTTCAGATACGCAGTATTTT. This sequence encodes CASGLTVSDTQYF.

This chain joins TRBV7-3 and TRBJ1-1; a weak D match, TRBD1 (6 bases). CDR1 and CDR2 (germline): SGHTA, FQGTGA. V dropped 4 bases and J dropped 0 bases, with 9 bases sitting between them. This CDR3 is 14 amino acids long. The DNA of the CDR3 is TGTGCCAGCAGCTCGGACAGCCTGAACACTGAAGCTTTCTTT. The encoded protein is CASSSDSLNTEAFF.

This chain uses TRBV7-2 with TRBJ1-6; 8 bases line up with TRBD1. The trim removed 1 base at V and 1 base at J, leaving 9 bases unmatched. Germline V gene data show CDR1 as SGHTA and CDR2 as FQGNSA. The CDR3 is 19 amino acids. CDR3 DNA sequence: TGTGCCAGCAGCTTAGTGGGACAGGAATTTGGGTCCTATAATTCACCCCTCCACTTT. Translated: CASSLVGQEFGSYNSPLHF.